These T cell receptor beta chains were read from a single sample in a study of blood T cell repertoires in COVID-19. Clones were sequenced by immunoSEQ multiplex PCR, and TCRdb holds only the in-frame ones, with some missing. The sample shows 100,000 to 150,000 clones, 85% of them seen only once. Input material: peripheral blood. These TCRs come from a woman at least 80 years old with acute or convalescent COVID-19. CDR3s include the opening cysteine and the closing phenylalanine or tryptophan. D genes are given only for firm matches.

V gene	J gene	D gene	CDR3 protein	CDR3 DNA
TRBV25-1	TRBJ2-1	-	CASPGNEQFF	TGTGCCAGCCCGGGCAATGAGCAGTTCTTC
TRBV7-9	TRBJ1-1	-	CASSVSMAGTEAFF	TGTGCCAGCAGCGTGTCAATGGCGGGAACTGAAGCTTTCTTT
TRBV10-3	TRBJ1-1	-	CAISEERGSEAFF	TGTGCCATCAGTGAGGAAAGGGGGTCTGAAGCTTTCTTT
TRBV18	TRBJ1-5	-	CASSPRDTLFSNQPQHF	TGTGCCAGCTCACCCCGGGACACCCTCTTTAGCAATCAGCCCCAGCATTTT
TRBV5-4	TRBJ1-5	-	CASSLFTGGMSQPQHF	TGTGCCAGCAGCTTGTTTACGGGGGGTATGAGTCAGCCCCAGCATTTT
TRBV19	TRBJ2-1	TRBD2	CASSITSGYNNEQFF	TGTGCCAGTAGTATAACTAGCGGGTATAACAATGAGCAGTTCTTC
TRBV15	TRBJ1-5	TRBD1	CATSRGDRGGNQPQHF	TGTGCCACCAGCAGAGGTGACAGGGGAGGCAATCAGCCCCAGCATTTT
TRBV6-1	TRBJ1-6	-	CASSEAWNNGVSPLHF	TGTGCCAGCAGTGAAGCCTGGAACAACGGAGTTTCACCCCTCCACTTT
TRBV11-3	TRBJ1-2	TRBD1	CASSLDPGQGGNGYTF	TGTGCCAGCAGCTTAGACCCCGGACAGGGCGGTAATGGCTACACCTTC
TRBV6-5	TRBJ2-2	TRBD1	CASSSGQGWLFF	TGTGCCAGCAGCAGTGGACAGGGATGGCTGTTTTTT
TRBV5-1	TRBJ2-2	TRBD2	CASSLRGGRDTGELFF	TGCGCCAGCAGCTTGCGGGGGGGGCGCGACACCGGGGAGCTGTTTTTT
TRBV5-4	TRBJ2-3	TRBD1	CASSVGGFGTDTQYF	TGTGCCAGCAGCGTAGGGGGCTTTGGCACAGATACGCAGTATTTT
TRBV3-1/TRBV3-2	TRBJ1-1	TRBD1	CASRAGQGPSTEAFF	TGTGCCAGCAGAGCGGGACAGGGACCTTCCACTGAAGCTTTCTTT
TRBV28	TRBJ1-2	-	CASSPWSPPNYGYTF	TGTGCCAGCTCCCCTTGGAGTCCCCCTAACTATGGCTACACCTTC
TRBV11-2	TRBJ2-3	TRBD2	CASSLRGGGATDTQYF	TGTGCCAGCAGCCTCAGAGGCGGGGGGGCCACAGATACGCAGTATTTT
TRBV12-3/TRBV12-4	TRBJ1-2	TRBD1	CASSGTGRRGYTF	TGTGCCAGCAGTGGGACAGGGCGTCGTGGCTACACCTTC
TRBV20-1	TRBJ1-2	-	CTSPGGGYTF	TGCACCTCCCCGGGGGGTGGCTACACCTTC
TRBV11-2	TRBJ2-2	TRBD1	CASSLYRGPGELFF	TGTGCCAGCAGCTTATACAGGGGTCCCGGGGAGCTGTTTTTT
TRBV4-2	TRBJ2-7	-	CASSQSPGDFRYF	TGTGCCAGCAGCCAATCCCCTGGTGACTTTCGGTACTTC
TRBV20-1	TRBJ2-3	TRBD1	CSAAPGQMQYF	TGCAGTGCTGCTCCGGGACAGATGCAGTATTTT
TRBV7-9	TRBJ1-6	TRBD1	CASSLAGTGSSPLHF	TGTGCCAGCAGCCTCGCCGGGACAGGGTCCTCACCCCTCCACTTT
TRBV5-1	TRBJ1-1	TRBD1	CASSVQGVGTEAFF	TGCGCCAGCAGCGTGCAGGGGGTAGGCACTGAAGCTTTCTTT
TRBV12-5	TRBJ2-1	TRBD1	CASGLSGQGAQSEQFF	TGTGCTAGTGGTTTGTCGGGACAGGGGGCCCAAAGTGAGCAGTTCTTC
TRBV2	TRBJ1-2	TRBD1	CASIPYRTGRYGYTF	TGTGCCAGCATTCCTTATAGGACAGGGCGCTATGGCTACACCTTC